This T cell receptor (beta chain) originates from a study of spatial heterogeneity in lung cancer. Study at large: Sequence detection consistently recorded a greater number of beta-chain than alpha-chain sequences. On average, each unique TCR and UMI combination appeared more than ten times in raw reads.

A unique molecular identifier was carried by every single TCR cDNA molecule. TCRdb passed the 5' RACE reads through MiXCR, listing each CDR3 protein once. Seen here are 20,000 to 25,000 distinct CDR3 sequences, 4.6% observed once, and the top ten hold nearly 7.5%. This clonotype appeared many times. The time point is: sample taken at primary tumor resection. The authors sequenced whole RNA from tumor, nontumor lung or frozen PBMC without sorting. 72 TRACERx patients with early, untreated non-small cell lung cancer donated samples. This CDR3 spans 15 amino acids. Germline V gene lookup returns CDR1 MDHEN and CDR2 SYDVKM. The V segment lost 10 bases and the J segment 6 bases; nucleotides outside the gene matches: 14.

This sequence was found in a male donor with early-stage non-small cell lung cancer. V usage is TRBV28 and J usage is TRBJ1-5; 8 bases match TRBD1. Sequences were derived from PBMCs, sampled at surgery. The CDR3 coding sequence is TGTGCCACCCAGGCAGGGGGCGCGTTGGGTCAGCCCCAGCATTTT. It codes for CATQAGGALGQPQHF.